This TCR beta chain was recorded in a study of blood T cell repertoires in COVID-19. Repertoires were generated with immunoSEQ multiplex PCR, while TCRdb's copy carries only in-frame clones and drops some. The repertoire has approximately 240,000 clones, roughly 85% of them found once; the top ten carry approximately 12%. The J segment lost 3 bases and the V segment lost 4 bases, leaving 5 bases of the junction unmatched. This CDR3 has 14 residues. Per the germline V gene, CDR1 is LGHDT and CDR2 is YNNKEL (reference sequence). Sequencing was performed on peripheral blood. V usage is TRBV3-1 (or the pseudogene TRBV3-2) and J usage is TRBJ2-7; 8 bases agree with TRBD1. This clonotype originated in a young woman who had recovered from COVID-19. The CDR3 loop is CASSRTGTGYEQYF. CDR3 sequence (DNA): TGTGCCAGCAGCCGGACAGGGACCGGCTACGAGCAGTACTTC.